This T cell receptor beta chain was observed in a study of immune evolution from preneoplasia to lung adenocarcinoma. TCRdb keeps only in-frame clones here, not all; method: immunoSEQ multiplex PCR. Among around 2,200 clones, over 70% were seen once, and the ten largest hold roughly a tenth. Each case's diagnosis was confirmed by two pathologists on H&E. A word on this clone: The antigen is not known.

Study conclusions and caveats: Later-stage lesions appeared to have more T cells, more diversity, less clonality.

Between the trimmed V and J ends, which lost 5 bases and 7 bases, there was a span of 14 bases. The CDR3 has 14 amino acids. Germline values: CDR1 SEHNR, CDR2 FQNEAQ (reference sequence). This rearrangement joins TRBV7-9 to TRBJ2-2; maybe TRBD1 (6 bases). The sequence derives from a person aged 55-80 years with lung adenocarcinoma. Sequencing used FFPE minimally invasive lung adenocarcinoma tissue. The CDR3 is CASSPQQGFGELFF. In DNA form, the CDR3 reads TGTGCCAGCAGCCCGCAACAGGGTTTCGGGGAGCTGTTTTTT.